A single sample is the source of the 28 T cell receptor beta chains below, sequenced in a study of a mutant IDH1 vaccine in newly diagnosed glioma. Sequencing was performed with immunoSEQ multiplex PCR; in TCRdb, only in-frame clones are kept and a portion is missing. The data show around 35,000 clones, about four fifths seen once. Antigen specificity for these receptors is unknown. Time point reported: week 5, during vaccination. Vaccination used 300 ug of mutant IDH1 20-mer peptide per dose, with topical imiquimod. The source material was PBMCs, sampled from a glioma patient whose treatment included an IDH1 peptide vaccine. Receptor source: a man aged 30-40 years with glioma.

The genes are TRBV6-5 and TRBJ1-1, with 8 bases that match TRBD1. V gave up 2 bases and J gave up 4 bases; unmatched junction bases: 6. The germline V gene encodes CDR1 MNHEY and CDR2 SVGAGI. The CDR3 sequence is 15 residues long. CDR3 amino acids: CASSYVQGVGTEAFF. The DNA for the CDR3 is TGTGCCAGCAGTTACGTACAGGGGGTTGGCACTGAAGCTTTCTTT.

The V call is TRBV7-8, the J call TRBJ2-1; D remains ambiguous. The germline V gene encodes CDR1 SGHVS and CDR2 FQNEAQ. The V gene lost 5 bases and the J gene lost 1 base, with 9 bases spanning the gap. This CDR3 spans 14 amino acids. The CDR3, as DNA: TGTGCCAGCAGCCCCCTTCGGTCCTACAATGAGCAGTTCTTC. It translates to CASSPLRSYNEQFF.

The gene calls are TRBV2 and TRBJ1-5; D is uncertain. Per the germline V gene, CDR1 is SNHLY and CDR2 is FYNNEI. This CDR3 comprises 12 residues. V was pared by 8 bases and J by 3 bases, with 8 bases between. CDR3 in DNA: TGTGCCAGCGGGGTTACCAATCAGCCCCAGCATTTT. Translated: CASGVTNQPQHF.

This clone appeared once. This chain uses TRBV27 with TRBJ2-5; D could derive from TRBD1 or TRBD2 (5 bases each). The V end was cut by 6 bases, the J end by 11 bases, with 19 bases between. The CDR3 contains 13 residues. Germline V gene sequence: CDR1 MNHEY, CDR2 SMNVEV (reference sequence). As DNA, the CDR3 is TGTGCCAGCAGCTCCGTAGGGGTTAGGGAGCAGTACTTC. Its protein product is CASSSVGVREQYF.

The CDR3 here is CASSLEETQYF. The DNA for the CDR3 is TGTGCCAGCAGCTTGGAAGAGACCCAGTACTTC. The chain uses TRBV5-4 and TRBJ2-5; the D is unclear. Trimming shortened V by 0 bases and J by 3 bases, and 0 bases separated the two germline ends. The germline CDR1 and CDR2 sequences are SGHNT and YYREEE (reference sequence). The CDR3 length is 11 residues.

CDR3 nucleotide sequence: TGCGCCAGCAGCATGGGAGGGGGGAGACAAGCTTTCTTT. Translation gives CASSMGGGRQAFF. V usage is TRBV5-1 and J usage is TRBJ1-1; TRBD1 is a possible D gene (6 bases). V was shortened by 4 bases and J by 9 bases, with 16 bases between the two germline ends. The CDR3 covers 13 residues. Germline V gives CDR1 SGHRS, CDR2 YFSETQ.

The J gene is TRBJ2-5, the V gene TRBV25-1; possibly TRBD2 for D (5 bases). This CDR3 has 14 residues. Germline assignment: CDR1 MGHDK and CDR2 SYGVNS. Trimming removed 1 base at V and 0 bases at J, with 6 bases between. CDR3 protein: CASSEWRNQETQYF. The CDR3 DNA is TGTGCCAGCAGTGAATGGAGGAACCAAGAGACCCAGTACTTC.

The genes are TRBV6-4 and TRBJ1-1, with D unresolved. V lost 4 bases and J 1 base, leaving 7 bases between the germline ends. CDR3 length: 13 amino acids. CDR1 is MRHNA and CDR2 is SNTAGT in the germline V gene. CDR3 sequence (DNA): TGTGCCAGCAGTGCAGTATCGAACACTGAAGCTTTCTTT. Protein product: CASSAVSNTEAFF.

The count of this clone is one. In DNA, the CDR3 is TGTGCCAGCAGCCTCAACAGGGTGCCAGATACGCAGTATTTT. As protein: CASSLNRVPDTQYF. The chain uses TRBV7-2 and TRBJ2-3; a weak D match, TRBD1 (6 bases). CDR3 size: 14 residues. Trimming cost V 5 bases and J 4 bases, with 13 bases left between them. Germline CDR1 reads SGHTA; CDR2 reads FQGNSA.

This chain connects TRBV30 to TRBJ2-7; D not certain. Germline loops: CDR1 GTSNPN, CDR2 SVGIG (reference sequence). CDR3 length: 15 residues. Trimming left V 3 bases short and J 3 bases short, with 18 bases between. CDR3 coding DNA: TGTGCCTGGAGAGAATATGGTGGCAGGAGCTACGAGCAGTACTTC. Translating it yields CAWREYGGRSYEQYF.

This chain joins TRBV11-1 and TRBJ2-5; D is tentatively TRBD1 or TRBD2 (5 bases each). The V end lost 5 bases, the J end lost 7 bases, and 17 bases lay between the germline ends. The CDR3 has 14 residues. CDR1 and CDR2 (germline): SGHAT, FQDESV (reference sequence). The CDR3 sequence is CASSRDRQRGTQYF. The CDR3 nucleotides read TGTGCCAGCAGCCGGGACCGCCAAAGGGGGACCCAGTACTTC.

The chain couples TRBV5-6 to TRBJ1-1; possibly TRBD1 for D (6 bases). The CDR3 spans 15 residues. The V end lost 2 bases, the J end lost 3 bases, and 14 bases lay between the germline ends. Germline CDR1 SGHDT, CDR2 YYEEEE. CDR3 region: CASSLNGGRDTEAFF. The CDR3 DNA reads as TGTGCCAGCAGCTTAAATGGGGGCCGGGACACTGAAGCTTTCTTT.

V usage is TRBV5-5 and J usage is TRBJ2-7; D is unresolved. Germline V gene data show CDR1 as SGHKS and CDR2 as YYEKEE (reference sequence). This CDR3 is 15 amino acids long. V was trimmed by 3 bases and J by 3 bases, leaving 16 bases between them. CDR3 in DNA: TGTGCCAGCAGCTACAACAACCCGCAAATCTACGAGCAGTACTTC. Protein product: CASSYNNPQIYEQYF. The whole variable domain, filled in from reference TRBV5-5 and TRBJ2-7, reads DAGVTQSPTHLIKTRGQQVTLRCSPISGHKSVSWYQQVLGQGPQFIFQYYEKEERGRGNFPDRFSARQFPNYSSELNVNALLLGDSALYLCASSYNNPQIYEQYFGPGTRLTVT.

The rearrangement uses TRBV4-1 and TRBJ1-5, with no clear D. Germline V gene data show CDR1 as MGHRA and CDR2 as YSYEKL. V was shortened by 0 bases and J by 5 bases, with 5 bases between the two germline ends. The CDR3 contains 13 residues. The CDR3 DNA sequence: TGCGCCAGCAGCCAAGAAGATGATCAGCCCCAGCATTTT. This translates into CASSQEDDQPQHF.

The rearrangement joins TRBV4-1 to TRBJ2-2; TRBD2 agrees at 12 bases. The CDR3 contains 20 residues. CDR1 is MGHRA and CDR2 is YSYEKL in the germline V gene. Unmatched junction bases numbered 13, after V lost 0 bases and J lost 5 bases. The DNA of the CDR3 is TGCGCCAGCAGCCAAGATGGACTAGCGGGATTCGCTGACGTGACCGGGGAGCTGTTTTTT. Encoded protein: CASSQDGLAGFADVTGELFF.

The genes are TRBV7-9 and TRBJ1-5; D ambiguous. The germline gives CDR1 SEHNR, CDR2 FQNEAQ (reference sequence). Trimming took 8 bases from V and 0 from J, leaving 8 bases between them. CDR3 length: 13 residues. The CDR3 DNA reads as TGTGCCAGCGAAGATGATAGCAATCAGCCCCAGCATTTT. Its translation: CASEDDSNQPQHF.

The V and J genes are TRBV6-6 and TRBJ1-5; no reliable D call. V gave up 1 base and J gave up 8 bases, with 15 bases separating them. Germline values: CDR1 MNHNY, CDR2 SVGAGI (reference sequence). CDR3 size: 15 residues. CDR3 DNA sequence: TGTGCCAGCAGTTACTATTCGGAACCGGCGGAGCCCCAGCATTTT. It specifies CASSYYSEPAEPQHF.

This clone appeared a single time. This chain's CDR3 is CASSHRPWDTQYF. The CDR3 DNA is TGTGCCAGCAGCCATCGACCCTGGGATACGCAGTATTTT. V usage is TRBV7-2 and J usage is TRBJ2-3; no firm D call. V was cut by 5 bases and J by 6 bases, with 12 bases left in between. The V gene's germline CDR1 is SGHTA and CDR2 FQGNSA. This CDR3 region has 13 residues.

The V and J genes are TRBV29-1 and TRBJ1-1, with 7 bases that match TRBD1. The germline V gene has CDR1 SQVTM and CDR2 ANQGSEA. The junction had 10 bases not matched to a gene; V was cut back by 5 bases and J by 4 bases. This CDR3 region has 14 residues. The CDR3 reads CSVRGEGAFTEAFF. The CDR3 nucleotides read TGCAGCGTTAGGGGGGAGGGGGCCTTCACTGAAGCTTTCTTT.

The V gene is TRBV7-9, the J gene TRBJ2-6, with 7 positions matching TRBD1. Germline V CDR1 and CDR2: SEHNR, FQNEAQ (reference sequence). The V gene end was trimmed by 7 bases and the J gene end by 2 bases; junction bases not matched to a gene: 5. This CDR3 spans 15 amino acids. CDR3 in DNA: TGTGCCAGCACCCTAACAGGGGCTGGGGCCAACGTCCTGACTTTC. Translation gives CASTLTGAGANVLTF. The whole variable domain, filled in from reference TRBV7-9 and TRBJ2-6, reads DTGVSQNPRHKITKRGQNVTFRCDPISEHNRLYWYRQTLGQGPEFLTYFQNEAQLEKSRLLSDRFSAERPKGSFSTLEIQRTEQGDSAMYLCASTLTGAGANVLTFGAGSRLTVL.

V and J are TRBV5-8 and TRBJ2-5; 8 bases match TRBD1. CDR3 size: 16 residues. The germline gives CDR1 SGHTS, CDR2 YDEGEE. V lost 3 bases, J lost 0 bases, and 7 bases stayed unmatched. DNA of the CDR3: TGTGCCAGCAGCTCTGGACAGGGATTGTACCAAGAGACCCAGTACTTC. The encoded protein is CASSSGQGLYQETQYF.

The chain carries TRBV6-5 and TRBJ2-2, with a weak D call TRBD2 (6 bases). V lost 5 bases and J 8 bases, leaving 9 bases between the germline ends. CDR3 length: 12 amino acids. Germline V gene sequence: CDR1 MNHEY, CDR2 SVGAGI. The CDR3 spells CASSTRGGELFF. CDR3 coding DNA: TGTGCCAGCAGTACCCGGGGGGGGGAGCTGTTTTTT.

V and J are TRBV30 and TRBJ1-6; a weak D match, TRBD1 (5 bases). V was clipped by 3 bases and J by 0 bases, with 9 bases between them. CDR3 length: 15 amino acids. Germline assignment: CDR1 GTSNPN and CDR2 SVGIG (reference sequence). This CDR3 reads CAWSRESSYNSPLHF. Here the CDR3 DNA reads TGTGCCTGGAGCAGGGAAAGCTCCTATAATTCACCCCTCCACTTT.

The chain combines TRBV18 with TRBJ2-7, with 11 bases lining up with TRBD2. This CDR3 has 15 residues. Germline V gene sequence: CDR1 KGHSH, CDR2 LQKENI. J was trimmed by 2 bases and V by 2 bases; bases with no gene match: 2. The CDR3 DNA reads TGTGCCAGCTCACCAGGGGGACTAGCGGCCTACGAGCAGTACTTC. Translated, it gives CASSPGGLAAYEQYF.

The V call is TRBV6-5, the J call TRBJ2-1, with TRBD2 matching over 10 bases. Germline V gene sequence: CDR1 MNHEY, CDR2 SVGAGI. V was pared by 11 bases and J by 6 bases, with 10 bases of the junction left unmatched. The CDR3 length is 14 residues. This CDR3 reads CASRAGGNLNEQFF. The CDR3 coding sequence is TGTGCCTCCCGAGCGGGGGGGAACCTCAATGAGCAGTTCTTC.

The chain links TRBV4-1 to TRBJ2-7; TRBD2 aligns across 8 bases. The CDR3 sequence is 16 residues long. Germline CDR1 and CDR2: MGHRA and YSYEKL. The V segment lost 0 bases and the J segment 4 bases; nucleotides outside the gene matches: 8. CDR3 sequence: CASSQDRTGGRYEQYF. In DNA, the CDR3 is TGCGCCAGCAGCCAAGATCGGACGGGCGGGAGGTACGAGCAGTACTTC.

This clone was counted a few times. The J gene is TRBJ2-3, the V gene TRBV30; D is unclear. The CDR3 runs 16 residues. V lost 1 base and J lost 0, with 14 bases in between. CDR1 and CDR2 from the germline V gene are GTSNPN and SVGIG (reference sequence). CDR3 sequence: CAWSARLGSSTDTQYF. The CDR3 nucleotides are TGTGCCTGGAGTGCGAGGTTGGGTTCTAGCACAGATACGCAGTATTTT.

V is TRBV6-5 and J is TRBJ2-5, with D possibly TRBD1 on 6 matching bases. Germline V gene lookup returns CDR1 MNHEY and CDR2 SVGAGI. Trimming took 5 bases from V and 5 from J, leaving 9 bases between them. The CDR3 length is 12 residues. The CDR3 coding sequence is TGTGCCAGCAGTGGGGGCGGGGAGACCCAGTACTTC. It yields the protein CASSGGGETQYF.